This TCR beta chain was identified in a study of type 1 and type 2 diabetes patients. At the level of the study: CD4+ or CD8+ T cells were positively selected from PBMCs with microbeads.

The germline V gene encodes CDR1 LNHNV and CDR2 YYDKDF (reference sequence). The J segment lost 10 bases and the V segment lost 0 bases, leaving 8 bases of the junction unmatched. This CDR3 spans 15 amino acids. Many counts were recorded for this clonotype. Amplification started from genomic DNA. Amplification of the beta chain CDR3 used 30 forward and 13 reverse multiplex primers. TCRdb re-derived calls from the multiplex PCR reads in MiXCR, one entry per CDR3 protein. Of under 300,000 distinct CDR3 sequences listed, roughly 44% are singletons. The V call is TRBV15, the J call TRBJ2-5, with 10 bases identical to TRBD2. The source is a man aged 18 to 29 with type 2 diabetes. The specimen sequenced was peripheral blood mononuclear cells (PBMCs). CDR3 loop: CATSRDLAGDGGQYF. The CDR3 DNA reads as TGTGCCACCAGCAGAGATCTAGCGGGAGATGGGGGCCAGTACTTC.